The 20 T cell receptor beta chains in this list originate from one sample, sequenced in a study of long-term antiretroviral therapy in people with HIV. The assay, immunoSEQ v3.0, was run at survey level. The repertoire was sequenced with immunoSEQ multiplex PCR; TCRdb's copy has only in-frame clones and lacks some. The sample carries about 28,000 clones, around 84% recorded once. The input for sequencing was unsorted PBMCs, taken 0.8 years after starting antiretroviral therapy. The receptors were sampled from a woman in her 30s with HIV.

The rearrangement joins TRBV30 to TRBJ2-3, with D hard to call. Deletions cut 0 bases from V and 0 bases from J, with 10 bases between. This CDR3 is 15 amino acids long. CDR1 and CDR2 (germline): GTSNPN, SVGIG (reference sequence). CDR3 in DNA: TGTGCCTGGAGTGTGGCCCTGGCTAGCACAGATACGCAGTATTTT. Translation: CAWSVALASTDTQYF. Combining the CDR3 with reference TRBV30 and TRBJ2-3 gives the whole variable domain SQTIHQWPATLVQPVGSPLSLECTVEGTSNPNLYWYRQAAGRGLQLLFYSVGIGQISSEVPQNLSASRPQDRQFILSSKKLLLSDSGFYLCAWSVALASTDTQYFGPGTRLTVL.

The rearrangement links TRBV5-1 to TRBJ2-2, with 7 bases matching TRBD1. Germline trimming cut 0 bases from V and 7 bases from J; bases unmatched to any gene: 6. CDR1 and CDR2 (germline): SGHRS, YFSETQ. The CDR3 runs 15 residues. CDR3 sequence (DNA): TGCGCCAGCAGCTTGGTACAGGGGTATAACGGGGAGCTGTTTTTT. This codes for CASSLVQGYNGELFF. The full variable domain, in which reference TRBV5-1 and TRBJ2-2 provide the parts outside the CDR3, is KAGVTQTPRYLIKTRGQQVTLSCSPISGHRSVSWYQQTPGQGLQFLFEYFSETQRNKGNFPGRFSGRQFSNSRSEMNVSTLELGDSALYLCASSLVQGYNGELFFGEGSRLTVL.

This clone was detected only once. CDR3 region: CASSGLRNSYEQYV. Written as DNA, the CDR3 is TGTGCCAGCAGTGGGTTGAGAAACTCCTACGAGCAGTACGTC. This chain links TRBV6-1 with TRBJ2-7; D not certain. Germline-derived CDR1 and CDR2 are MNHNS and SASEGT. Between the trimmed V and J ends, which lost 4 bases and 0 bases, there was a span of 10 bases. The CDR3 totals 14 residues.

The chain links TRBV9 to TRBJ1-4, with a tentative D call TRBD1 (6 bases). Germline V gene data show CDR1 as SGDLS and CDR2 as YYNGEE. This CDR3 region has 17 residues. Deletions cut 0 bases from V and 8 bases from J, with 20 bases between. CDR3 in DNA: TGTGCCAGCAGCGTAGGAGGCGGAGACAGGAGAGGAGAAAAACTGTTTTTT. Amino acid sequence: CASSVGGGDRRGEKLFF. The variable domain in full, with the rest retrieved from reference TRBV9 and TRBJ1-4, is DSGVTQTPKHLITATGQRVTLRCSPRSGDLSVYWYQQSLDQGLQFLIQYYNGEERAKGNILERFSAQQFPDLHSELNLSSLELGDSALYFCASSVGGGDRRGEKLFFGSGTQLSVL.

This sequence joins TRBV7-3 and TRBJ1-1; a weak D match, TRBD1 (6 bases). The germline V gene has CDR1 SGHTA and CDR2 FQGTGA. This CDR3 is built from 18 residues. Trimming took 5 bases from V and 11 from J, leaving 33 bases between them. Here the CDR3 DNA reads TGTGCCAGCAGCCTAAACACTCTCGTCCGGGACATAACCGACGGGGCTTTCTTT. This gives the protein CASSLNTLVRDITDGAFF. Filled out from reference TRBV7-3 and TRBJ1-1, the complete variable domain reads GAGVSQTPSNKVTEKGKYVELRCDPISGHTALYWYRQSLGQGPEFLIYFQGTGAADDSGLPNDRFFAVRPEGSVSTLKIQRTERGDSAVYLCASSLNTLVRDITDGAFFGQGTRLTVV.

There are a few counts of this clone. The rearrangement uses TRBV11-1 and TRBJ1-2; 7 bases line up with TRBD1. The CDR3 is made up of 16 amino acids. With 5 bases clipped from V and 8 bases from J, the junction kept 17 bases outside the gene matches. Germline-derived CDR1 and CDR2 are SGHAT and FQDESV (reference sequence). DNA for the CDR3: TGTGCCAGCAGCACGCGGACAGGTGCCCCGCTGATGGGCTACACCTTC. Translating gives CASSTRTGAPLMGYTF.

V is TRBV5-1 and J is TRBJ2-3; D may be TRBD1 or TRBD2 (5 bases each). The CDR3 loop spans 16 amino acids. Germline lookup yields CDR1 SGHRS and CDR2 YFSETQ. With 3 bases removed from V and 0 bases from J, the gap between germline ends came to 14 bases. CDR3 residues: CASSSWDLASTDTQYF. In DNA form, the CDR3 reads TGCGCCAGCAGCTCCTGGGACCTAGCTAGCACAGATACGCAGTATTTT.

The CDR3 sequence is CASSSGDKETQYF. CDR3 sequence (DNA): TGTGCCAGCAGCTCAGGAGATAAAGAGACCCAGTACTTC. V and J are TRBV5-6 and TRBJ2-5; D unresolved. V lost 3 bases to trimming and J lost 3 bases, with 9 bases between them. CDR3 length: 13 residues. Germline V gene data show CDR1 as SGHDT and CDR2 as YYEEEE.

The chain joins TRBV5-6 to TRBJ2-7, with D possibly TRBD1 on 5 matching bases. The CDR3 loop spans 14 amino acids. With 0 bases removed from V and 5 bases from J, the gap between germline ends came to 12 bases. CDR1 and CDR2 (germline): SGHDT, YYEEEE. The CDR3 DNA reads TGTGCCAGCAGCTTGGGGCAGGGTGTTCACGAGCAGTACGTC. Protein: CASSLGQGVHEQYV.

The rearrangement uses TRBV19 and TRBJ1-1; D is uncertain. The CDR3 has 15 residues. Germline assignment: CDR1 LNHDA and CDR2 SQIVND (reference sequence). V lost 3 bases and J 6 bases, leaving 17 bases between the germline ends. The CDR3 nucleotides are TGTGCCAGTAGTATTCCCGGTTTGGGTTTCTCTGAAGCTTTCTTT. Protein sequence: CASSIPGLGFSEAFF.

This clone occurred once. The chain has TRBV28 and TRBJ1-2, with D possibly TRBD1 on 5 matching bases. Trimming shortened V by 2 bases and J by 4 bases, and 11 bases separated the two germline ends. The CDR3 totals 14 residues. Germline CDR1 is MDHEN and CDR2 is SYDVKM. The CDR3 region is CASSLGAGSYGYTF. In nucleotides, the CDR3 is TGTGCCAGCAGTTTAGGGGCCGGGAGCTATGGCTACACCTTC.

The gene calls are TRBV9 and TRBJ1-1; D is ambiguous. The germline CDR1 and CDR2 sequences are SGDLS and YYNGEE. CDR3 length: 13 residues. Trimming shortened V by 0 bases and J by 2 bases, and 5 bases separated the two germline ends. The CDR3 nucleotides read TGTGCCAGCAGCGTAGGGTCTAACACTGAAGCTTTCTTT. Translating it yields CASSVGSNTEAFF.

The V and J genes are TRBV6-4 and TRBJ1-1, with D maybe TRBD1 (5 bases). Germline loops: CDR1 MRHNA, CDR2 SNTAGT. The CDR3 is made up of 13 amino acids. Trimming removed 5 bases at V and 5 bases at J, with 12 bases between. In nucleotides, the CDR3 is TGTGCCAGCAGTCCCCAGGGTGGGACTGAAGCTTTCTTT. Protein product: CASSPQGGTEAFF.

The V call is TRBV10-2, the J call TRBJ1-2; D is unclear. The CDR3 runs 11 residues. Germline loops: CDR1 WSHSY, CDR2 SAAADI. With 4 bases removed from V and 2 bases from J, the gap between germline ends came to 2 bases. CDR3 nucleotide sequence: TGCGCCAGCAGTGTAAACTATGGCTACACCTTC. As protein: CASSVNYGYTF.

About this clone itself: The junction and the germline gene differ at one end; a read error may be behind it. CDR3 amino acids: CAGSRYVGTGELFF. For the CDR3, the DNA is TGTGCCGGTAGTAGATATGTGGGGACCGGGGAGCTGTTTTTT. J is TRBJ2-2 and V is TRBV19; no clear D. The CDR3 spans 14 residues. CDR1 LNHDA and CDR2 SQIVND come from the germline V gene (reference sequence).

V is TRBV14 and J is TRBJ1-2; D remains ambiguous. The V end lost 0 bases, the J end lost 5 bases, and 13 bases lay between the germline ends. The germline CDR1 and CDR2 sequences are SGHDN and FVKESK. The CDR3 consists of 15 residues. The CDR3 DNA is TGTGCCAGCAGCCAAGAGGCAAGCAGTCGGTATGGCTACACCTTC. It specifies CASSQEASSRYGYTF.

The V gene is TRBV7-9, the J gene TRBJ2-1, with TRBD1 matching over 8 bases. This CDR3 spans 12 amino acids. CDR1 is SEHNR, CDR2 FQNEAQ, per germline (reference sequence). The chain's CDR3 is CGTDRDYNEQFF. CDR3 DNA sequence: TGTGGCACGGACAGGGATTACAATGAGCAGTTCTTC.

The chain is built from TRBV11-2 and TRBJ1-5; D call uncertain. This CDR3 is 13 amino acids long. The germline CDR1 and CDR2 sequences are SGHAT and FQNNGV. Trimming pared 0 bases from V and 7 bases from J, leaving 7 bases between. CDR3 sequence: CASSLDRGQPQHF. The CDR3 DNA reads TGTGCCAGCAGCTTAGATCGGGGACAGCCCCAGCATTTT.

V is TRBV7-8 and J is TRBJ2-7; possibly TRBD2 for D (6 bases). Trimming took off 5 bases at V and 1 base at J, with 15 bases between the two ends. CDR3 size: 15 residues. Per germline, CDR1 SGHVS and CDR2 FQNEAQ. Written as DNA, the CDR3 is TGTGCCAGCAGCGTGGGCGGGACCGCATCCTACGAGCAGTACTTC. This translates into CASSVGGTASYEQYF.

V and J are TRBV12-5 and TRBJ2-1; 8 positions agree with TRBD1. In germline, CDR1 is LGHNT, CDR2 FRNRAP. Trimming at V came to 6 bases and at J to 5 bases, leaving 9 bases not matched to a gene. This CDR3 is built from 15 residues. The CDR3 sequence: CASGSPGTGDNEQFF. The CDR3 DNA reads as TGTGCTAGTGGAAGCCCGGGGACAGGAGACAATGAGCAGTTCTTC.